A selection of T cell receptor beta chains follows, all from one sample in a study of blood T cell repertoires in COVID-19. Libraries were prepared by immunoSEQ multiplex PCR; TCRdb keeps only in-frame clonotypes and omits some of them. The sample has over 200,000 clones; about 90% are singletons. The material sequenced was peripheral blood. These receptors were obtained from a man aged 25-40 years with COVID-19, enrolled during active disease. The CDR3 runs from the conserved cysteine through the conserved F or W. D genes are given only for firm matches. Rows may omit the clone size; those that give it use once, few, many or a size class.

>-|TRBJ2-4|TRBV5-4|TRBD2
CASSWDRRLAGVVQYF
TGTGCCAGCAGCTGGGACCGGCGACTAGCGGGAGTGGTTCAGTACTTC
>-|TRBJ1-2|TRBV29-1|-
CSVRQGVNYGYTF
TGCAGCGTCCGACAAGGGGTGAACTATGGCTACACCTTC
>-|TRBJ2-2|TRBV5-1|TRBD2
CASSLVAGARTGELFF
TGCGCCAGCAGCTTGGTTGCGGGAGCCCGCACCGGGGAGCTGTTTTTT
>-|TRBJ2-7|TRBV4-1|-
CASSHGSYEQYF
TGCGCCAGCAGCCATGGGAGCTACGAGCAGTACTTC
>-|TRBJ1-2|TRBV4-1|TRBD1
CASSLQGGGYGYTF
TGCGCCAGCAGCCTACAGGGGGGTGGCTATGGCTACACCTTC
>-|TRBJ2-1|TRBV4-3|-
CASSQDLASLPYNEQFF
TGCGCCAGCAGCCAAGATCTGGCTTCCCTCCCTTACAATGAGCAGTTCTTC
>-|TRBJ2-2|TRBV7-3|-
CASSLFGQPNTGELFF
TGTGCCAGCAGCTTATTCGGACAGCCGAACACCGGGGAGCTGTTTTTT
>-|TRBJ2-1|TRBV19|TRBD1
CASSPAGQGVRNEQFF
TGTGCCAGTAGTCCTGCGGGACAGGGTGTTCGCAATGAGCAGTTCTTC
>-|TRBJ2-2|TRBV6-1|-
CASSGSTVALAGELFF
TGTGCCAGCAGTGGAAGCACCGTAGCTTTGGCCGGGGAGCTGTTTTTT
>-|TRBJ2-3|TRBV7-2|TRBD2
CASSLLRLAANTDTQYF
TGTGCCAGCAGCTTACTTAGGCTAGCGGCTAACACAGATACGCAGTATTTT
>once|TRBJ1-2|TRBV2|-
CASSGVIGEYGYTF
TGTGCCAGCAGTGGGGTTATAGGAGAATATGGCTACACCTTC
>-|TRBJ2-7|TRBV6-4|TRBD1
CASSVPVTGQGKVHEQYF
TGTGCCAGCAGTGTACCAGTGACCGGACAGGGAAAGGTCCACGAGCAGTACTTC
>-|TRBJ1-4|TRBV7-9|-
CASSLGRTIVATNEKLFF
TGTGCCAGCAGCTTAGGTCGGACAATTGTTGCAACTAATGAAAAACTGTTTTTT
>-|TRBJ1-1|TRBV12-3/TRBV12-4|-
CASSLSRYTEAFF
TGTGCCAGCAGTTTGAGCCGCTACACTGAAGCTTTCTTT
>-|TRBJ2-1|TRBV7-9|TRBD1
CAISGTGVYNEQFF
TGTGCCATTTCCGGGACAGGGGTATACAATGAGCAGTTCTTC
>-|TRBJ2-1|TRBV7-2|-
CASSSRWERVSYNEQFF
TGTGCCAGCAGCTCCAGGTGGGAGAGGGTCTCCTACAATGAGCAGTTCTTC
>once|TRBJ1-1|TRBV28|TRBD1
CASNPGGQLAFF
TGTGCCAGCAATCCAGGGGGACAATTAGCTTTCTTT
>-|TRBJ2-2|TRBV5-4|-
CASRGGDANTGELFF
TGTGCCAGCAGAGGAGGTGACGCGAACACCGGGGAGCTGTTTTTT
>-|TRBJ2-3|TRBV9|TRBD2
CASSKGTSGTDTQYF
TGTGCCAGCAGCAAGGGGACTAGCGGCACAGATACGCAGTATTTT
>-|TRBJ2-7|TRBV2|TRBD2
CASSDTSGGLYEQYF
TGTGCCAGCAGTGATACGAGCGGGGGGCTCTACGAGCAGTACTTC
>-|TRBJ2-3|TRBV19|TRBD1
CASSTWTGWNTDTQYF
TGTGCCAGTAGTACTTGGACAGGGTGGAACACAGATACGCAGTATTTT
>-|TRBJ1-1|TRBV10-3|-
CAIPEREGTEAFF
TGTGCCATCCCTGAGAGAGAGGGAACTGAAGCTTTCTTT